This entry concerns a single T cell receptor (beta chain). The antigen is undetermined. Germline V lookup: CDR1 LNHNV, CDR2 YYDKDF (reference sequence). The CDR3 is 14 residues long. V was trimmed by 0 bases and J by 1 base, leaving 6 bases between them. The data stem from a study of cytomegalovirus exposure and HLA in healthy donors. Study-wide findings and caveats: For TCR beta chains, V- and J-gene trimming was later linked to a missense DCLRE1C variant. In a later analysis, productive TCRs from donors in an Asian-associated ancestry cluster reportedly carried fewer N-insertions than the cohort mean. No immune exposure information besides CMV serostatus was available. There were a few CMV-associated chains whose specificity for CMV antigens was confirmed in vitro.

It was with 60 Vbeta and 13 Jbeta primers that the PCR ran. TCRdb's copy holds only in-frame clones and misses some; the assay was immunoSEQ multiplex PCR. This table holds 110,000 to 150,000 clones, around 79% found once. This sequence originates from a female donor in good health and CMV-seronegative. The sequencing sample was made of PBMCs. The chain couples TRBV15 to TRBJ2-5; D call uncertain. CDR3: CATSRDSTQETQYF. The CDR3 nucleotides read TGTGCCACCAGCAGAGATAGCACCCAAGAGACCCAGTACTTC.